The 29 T cell receptor beta chains below come from one sample, sequenced in a study of shared clonotypes between healthy human individuals (dated by TCRdb to the early 2020s). Library method: the immunoSEQ multiplex PCR assay. The table comes from immuneACCESS by way of TCRdb, which keeps in-frame sequences with V and J called. Part of the clones is missing from these tables; in studies checked, under half for an unresolved V gene and the rest for unknown reasons. This sample comprises about 680,000 clones, roughly 72% of them detected only once. The ten largest make up around 1.8% of the sample. Material: memory CD4+ T cells sorted from blood. The meaning of the sample's cell subset or site label: CD45RA-negative fraction. These TCRs come from a woman aged 30 to 39 in good health.

The chain combines TRBV28 with TRBJ1-3; 7 bases are a match to TRBD1. Trimming cost V 11 bases and J 0 bases; bases outside gene matches: 16. The germline CDR1 and CDR2 sequences are MDHEN and SYDVKM. This CDR3 contains 17 residues. CDR3 amino acids: CAGSTRQGLFSGNTIYF. DNA for the CDR3: TGTGCCGGAAGTACTCGACAGGGTTTATTCTCTGGAAACACCATATATTTT.

The V and J genes are TRBV6-1 and TRBJ1-5; no reliable D call. The CDR3 loop spans 13 amino acids. Trimming left V 1 base short and J 7 bases short, with 8 bases between. The germline V gene has CDR1 MNHNS and CDR2 SASEGT. The CDR3 region is CASSEVPFQPQHF. The CDR3 DNA is TGTGCCAGCAGTGAAGTGCCATTCCAGCCCCAGCATTTT.

The chain is built from TRBV28 and TRBJ1-6; 10 nucleotides agree with TRBD1. Germline CDR1 is MDHEN and CDR2 is SYDVKM. There are 13 residues in the CDR3. The V gene end was trimmed by 6 bases and the J gene end by 7 bases; junction bases not matched to a gene: 0. CDR3: CASRTGGNSPLHF. CDR3 DNA sequence: TGTGCCAGCAGGACAGGGGGCAATTCACCCCTCCACTTT. Supplemented by reference TRBV28 and TRBJ1-6, the full variable domain reads DVKVTQSSRYLVKRTGEKVFLECVQDMDHENMFWYRQDPGLGLRLIYFSYDVKMKEKGDIPEGYSVSREKKERFSLILESASTNQTSMYLCASRTGGNSPLHFGNGTRLTVT.

This chain uses TRBV7-9 with TRBJ1-4; 8 bases are shared with TRBD1. The junction had 5 bases not matched to a gene; V was cut back by 7 bases and J by 4 bases. This CDR3 spans 14 amino acids. Germline V gives CDR1 SEHNR, CDR2 FQNEAQ (reference sequence). CDR3: CASKRTGSNEKLFF. CDR3 nucleotide sequence: TGTGCCAGCAAAAGGACAGGGAGTAATGAAAAACTGTTTTTT.

The chain links TRBV6-5 to TRBJ1-1, with a weak D call TRBD1 (5 bases). This CDR3 region has 14 residues. Germline CDR1 MNHEY, CDR2 SVGAGI. V was cut by 8 bases and J by 5 bases, with 18 bases left in between. The CDR3 spells CASRLGDGATEAFF. CDR3 in DNA: TGTGCCAGCCGTTTAGGGGACGGGGCGACTGAAGCTTTCTTT.

The chain combines TRBV29-1 with TRBJ1-3, with 8 bases that match TRBD1. Trimming took 2 bases from V and 4 from J; bases not matched to a gene: 4. CDR3 size: 14 residues. Germline values: CDR1 SQVTM, CDR2 ANQGSEA. The CDR3: CSVEPRDRGNTIYF. CDR3 DNA sequence: TGCAGCGTTGAACCCCGGGACAGGGGAAACACCATATATTTT.

This CDR3 reads CSVEPSGGVDTQYF. The CDR3 bases are TGCAGCGTTGAACCTTCTGGAGGGGTGGATACGCAGTATTTT. The V gene is TRBV29-1, the J gene TRBJ2-3; possible D gene TRBD2, 6 bases. V lost 2 bases, J lost 6 bases, and 15 bases lay in between. The CDR3 spans 14 residues. Germline V gene sequence: CDR1 SQVTM, CDR2 ANQGSEA.

This clone has just a few counts. The chain joins TRBV29-1 to TRBJ1-1, with no clear D. Between the trimmed V and J ends, which lost 6 bases and 8 bases, there was a span of 16 bases. This CDR3 region has 12 residues. The germline CDR1 and CDR2 sequences are SQVTM and ANQGSEA. The CDR3 sequence is CSVVDGAAEAFF. The DNA of the CDR3 is TGCAGCGTCGTCGACGGTGCCGCCGAAGCTTTCTTT.

This sequence joins TRBV18 and TRBJ1-1, with TRBD1 as a possible D gene (5 bases). Germline V CDR1 and CDR2: KGHSH, LQKENI. V lost 2 bases and J 1 base, leaving 11 bases between the germline ends. There are 15 residues in the CDR3. CDR3 DNA: TGTGCCAGCTCACCAATGACAGAAGCGAACACTGAAGCTTTCTTT. Translating it yields CASSPMTEANTEAFF. Based on the CDR3 plus reference TRBV18 and TRBJ1-1, the full variable domain is NAGVMQNPRHLVRRRGQEARLRCSPMKGHSHVYWYRQLPEEGLKFMVYLQKENIIDESGMPKERFSAEFPKEGPSILRIQQVVRGDSAAYFCASSPMTEANTEAFFGQGTRLTVV.

The rearrangement uses TRBV19 and TRBJ2-7; TRBD1 matches 8 bases. This CDR3 has 14 amino acids. The ends lost 3 bases at V and 9 bases at J; junction bases unmatched: 10. The germline gives CDR1 LNHDA, CDR2 SQIVND (reference sequence). The CDR3 loop is CASSIRQGSRWQYF. The CDR3, as DNA: TGTGCCAGTAGTATCAGACAGGGGAGTCGCTGGCAGTACTTC.

The chain has TRBV7-9 and TRBJ2-3, with D unresolved. V dropped 1 base and J dropped 2 bases, with 4 bases sitting between them. Looked up from germline, CDR1 is SEHNR and CDR2 is FQNEAQ (reference sequence). The CDR3 is made up of 13 amino acids. The CDR3 region has the DNA TGTGCCAGCAGCTTAGAAATCACAGATACGCAGTATTTT. Encoded protein: CASSLEITDTQYF.

V gene TRBV7-2 combines with J gene TRBJ2-2; no definite D call. Germline V gene data show CDR1 as SGHTA and CDR2 as FQGNSA. Trimming pared 3 bases from V and 0 bases from J, leaving 8 bases between. This CDR3 has 15 residues. The CDR3 sequence: CASSLSATNTGELFF. The DNA for the CDR3 is TGTGCCAGCAGCTTGTCCGCTACGAACACCGGGGAGCTGTTTTTT.

V and J are TRBV28 and TRBJ2-2; D is unresolved. The V and J ends lost 2 bases and 5 bases respectively, with 9 bases between them. CDR3 length equals 14 residues. Germline-derived CDR1 and CDR2 are MDHEN and SYDVKM. The CDR3 sequence: CASSLPTRTGELFF. Here the CDR3 DNA reads TGTGCCAGCAGTTTACCCACAAGAACCGGGGAGCTGTTTTTT.

The chain has TRBV10-2 and TRBJ2-7, with TRBD2 matching over 8 bases. The CDR3 has 15 residues. Germline V CDR1 and CDR2: WSHSY, SAAADI. V was clipped by 3 bases and J by 4 bases; unmatched bases: 8. CDR3 bases: TGCGCCAGCAGTGAAGTGGGCGGGAGGCTATACGAGCAGTACTTC. This translates into CASSEVGGRLYEQYF.

The CDR3 bases are TGTGCCAGCAGTGACAACAGGGCAAGCAATCAGCCCCAGCATTTT. Amino acids: CASSDNRASNQPQHF. The chain carries TRBV6-7 and TRBJ1-5; TRBD1 might be the D (6 bases). TRBV6-7 is filed as an ORF, its function uncertain. V shed 5 bases and J shed 1 base, with 12 bases lying between them. The CDR3 extends over 15 amino acids.

This sequence joins TRBV7-3 and TRBJ2-1; D unresolved. The CDR3 extends over 15 amino acids. Germline V CDR1 and CDR2: SGHTA, FQGTGA. The V end lost 1 base, the J end lost 0 bases, and 7 bases lay between the germline ends. CDR3 in amino acids: CASSLNPSSYNEQFF. CDR3 sequence (DNA): TGTGCCAGCAGCTTAAACCCTAGCTCCTACAATGAGCAGTTCTTC.

V and J are TRBV5-6 and TRBJ2-3, with D possibly TRBD1 on 5 matching bases. The CDR3 totals 14 residues. V lost 3 bases, J lost 3 bases, and 11 bases lay in between. Germline V CDR1 and CDR2: SGHDT, YYEEEE. DNA for the CDR3: TGTGCCAGCAGCTCTCTCAGGGAAACAGATACGCAGTATTTT. This encodes CASSSLRETDTQYF.

The CDR3 loop is CASSQDDRSEAKNIQYF. CDR3 DNA sequence: TGCGCCAGCAGCCAAGACGACAGGTCCGAAGCCAAAAACATTCAGTACTTC. The V gene is TRBV4-1, the J gene TRBJ2-4, with D possibly TRBD1 on 6 matching bases. The CDR3 is made up of 17 amino acids. Trimming pared 0 bases from V and 0 bases from J, leaving 12 bases between. Germline V lookup: CDR1 MGHRA, CDR2 YSYEKL.

The chain uses TRBV20-1 and TRBJ1-2; TRBD1 might be the D (5 bases). The CDR3 totals 11 residues. The ends were cut back, 6 bases at V and 5 bases at J, with 10 bases in the middle. Germline assignment: CDR1 DFQATT and CDR2 SNEGSKA (reference sequence). The CDR3 sequence: CSANRGYGYTF. For the CDR3, the DNA is TGCAGTGCAAATCGGGGGTATGGCTACACCTTC.

This clone was found many times. CDR3 DNA sequence: TGTGCCAGCAGCTTGTTGGGGGCAAACACTGAAGCTTTCTTT. Its protein is CASSLLGANTEAFF. The V call is TRBV5-8, the J call TRBJ1-1; perhaps TRBD1 as D (6 bases). CDR3 length: 14 residues. The V end lost 1 base, the J end lost 2 bases, and 9 bases lay between the germline ends. Germline CDR1 and CDR2: SGHTS and YDEGEE.

The J gene is TRBJ1-5, the V gene TRBV10-3, with D possibly being TRBD1 (5 bases). This CDR3 is built from 13 residues. CDR1 ENHRY and CDR2 SYGVKD come from the germline V gene. The V end was cut by 5 bases, the J end by 5 bases, with 10 bases between. The CDR3 loop reads CAISPGTYQPQHF. The DNA for the CDR3 is TGTGCCATCAGTCCCGGGACCTATCAGCCCCAGCATTTT.

The rearrangement joins TRBV11-3 to TRBJ2-1; D call uncertain. Germline assignment: CDR1 SGHNT and CDR2 YENEEA. The CDR3 runs 16 residues. Trimming removed 5 bases at V and 2 bases at J, with 16 bases between. CDR3 region: CASSRTLGSTYNEQFF. The CDR3 coding sequence is TGTGCCAGCAGCCGCACCTTAGGCTCTACCTACAATGAGCAGTTCTTC.

V gene TRBV4-1 combines with J gene TRBJ2-7, with unresolved D. V lost 3 bases to trimming and J lost 0 bases, with 12 bases between them. Germline V gives CDR1 MGHRA, CDR2 YSYEKL. This CDR3 has 15 amino acids. In nucleotides, the CDR3 is TGCGCCAGCAGCCACACAGACCATCCCTCCTACGAGCAGTACTTC. Its translation: CASSHTDHPSYEQYF.

This clone was detected a few times. The CDR3 bases are TGTGCCAGCAGCGTCGGACAGGGGGCGTCTGGGGCCAACGTCCTGACTTTC. Protein product: CASSVGQGASGANVLTF. The gene calls are TRBV9 and TRBJ2-6, with 11 bases lining up with TRBD1. Germline assignment: CDR1 SGDLS and CDR2 YYNGEE. The CDR3 covers 17 residues. Unmatched junction bases numbered 2, after V lost 2 bases and J lost 1 base.

The V call is TRBV5-1, the J call TRBJ2-7; TRBD1 matches at 7 bases. V was pared by 3 bases and J by 2 bases, with 14 bases of the junction left unmatched. Germline values: CDR1 SGHRS, CDR2 YFSETQ. CDR3 length: 17 amino acids. The CDR3 bases are TGCGCCAGCAGCTACAAAACCTCCGGGACAGCGGCCTACGAGCAGTACTTC. Protein: CASSYKTSGTAAYEQYF.

V and J are TRBV18 and TRBJ1-1; TRBD1 matches at 10 bases. Germline CDR1 reads KGHSH; CDR2 reads LQKENI. Trimming cost V 6 bases and J 1 base; bases outside gene matches: 8. The CDR3 extends over 16 amino acids. CDR3 protein: CASSKLGQGRNTEAFF. CDR3 bases: TGTGCCAGCTCTAAACTGGGACAGGGGCGGAACACTGAAGCTTTCTTT.

The count of this clone is one. The CDR3 DNA reads TGTGCCAGCAGTTTCGGGACGGGAGGTAAAACCAAAAACATTCAGTACTTC. The encoded protein is CASSFGTGGKTKNIQYF. This sequence joins TRBV28 and TRBJ2-4; 7 positions agree with TRBD2. This CDR3 spans 17 amino acids. The trim removed 3 bases at V and 2 bases at J, leaving 10 bases unmatched. From germline, CDR1 is MDHEN and CDR2 SYDVKM.

This sequence joins TRBV11-2 and TRBJ1-2; D gene ambiguous. Deletions cut 3 bases from V and 0 bases from J, with 8 bases between. Germline V CDR1 and CDR2: SGHAT, FQNNGV. The CDR3 length is 14 residues. The CDR3 region is CASSFREANYGYTF. The CDR3 region has the DNA TGTGCCAGCAGCTTCCGCGAAGCTAACTATGGCTACACCTTC.

V is TRBV11-2 and J is TRBJ2-7; no firm D call. The V and J ends lost 2 bases and 6 bases respectively, with 5 bases between them. CDR1 is SGHAT and CDR2 is FQNNGV in the germline V gene. The CDR3 is 11 amino acids. The CDR3 DNA sequence: TGTGCCAGCAGCTTATTCGCCGAGCAGTACTTC. This codes for CASSLFAEQYF.